Here is one T cell receptor beta chain with its context. Its antigen is not identified. This entry comes from a study of T cell repertoires in cytomegalovirus infection. Overall study: Well-studied HLA-B-restricted epitopes and recently identified HLA-C-restricted epitopes of CMV were both used in the study.

CDR1 MDHEN and CDR2 SYDVKM come from the germline V gene. V was trimmed by 1 base and J by 6 bases, leaving 4 bases between them. This CDR3 is 12 amino acids long. MiXCR was run by TCRdb on the reads, yielding one entry per CDR3 protein. The table records fewer than 350,000 distinct CDR3 sequences, 25% to 30% of them present only once. The clonotype comes from a human donor in good health (CMV status not recorded). Some clones in this sample may be carry-over from other donors' samples. The gene calls are TRBV28 and TRBJ2-1; unclear D gene. The source was cultured PBMCs, collected from culture after CMV antigen stimulation. For the CDR3, the DNA is TGTGCCAGCAGTTTATCTACCAATGAGCAGTTCTTC. It codes for CASSLSTNEQFF. Drawing the rest from reference TRBV28 and TRBJ2-1, the complete variable domain is DVKVTQSSRYLVKRTGEKVFLECVQDMDHENMFWYRQDPGLGLRLIYFSYDVKMKEKGDIPEGYSVSREKKERFSLILESASTNQTSMYLCASSLSTNEQFFGPGTRLTVL.